These 10 T cell receptor beta chains share one sample of origin, sequenced in a study of cytomegalovirus exposure and HLA in healthy donors listed by TCRdb under 2017. The protocol used for the library was the immunoSEQ multiplex PCR assay. For the multiplex PCR, a mixture combining 60 forward primers for TCR Vbeta segments and 13 reverse primers for TCR Jbeta segments was used. Held by TCRdb, this immuneACCESS table contains in-frame sequences only and omits some clones. Under half of the omission traces to an unresolved V gene where checked; the cause of the rest is unknown. A total of some 150,000 clones appear in this sample, 60% to 80% of them only once. 3.7% of the sample is in the top ten clones. The sample was PBMCs. The source is a man aged 25-45 years in good health and CMV-seropositive.

The chain links TRBV5-4 to TRBJ2-3; weak D call: TRBD1 (7 bases). CDR3 length equals 16 residues. The V and J ends lost 3 bases and 4 bases respectively, with 18 bases between them. Looked up from germline, CDR1 is SGHNT and CDR2 is YYREEE (reference sequence). In DNA form, the CDR3 reads TGTGCCAGCAGCTCGTTTGGCCCCAGGGGGGCAGATACGCAGTATTTT. Protein product: CASSSFGPRGADTQYF.

The V gene is TRBV11-3, the J gene TRBJ2-3; TRBD1 is a possible D gene (6 bases). V lost 2 bases, J lost 6 bases, and 12 bases lay in between. Germline lookup yields CDR1 SGHNT and CDR2 YENEEA. CDR3 length equals 14 residues. In nucleotides, the CDR3 is TGTGCCAGCAGCTTAAGCAGGGGAGCTGATACGCAGTATTTT. It translates to CASSLSRGADTQYF.

The chain has TRBV29-1 and TRBJ2-2, with TRBD1 matching over 9 bases. CDR1 is SQVTM, CDR2 ANQGSEA, per germline. The CDR3 covers 15 residues. V shed 1 base and J 7 bases; nucleotides not matched to a gene: 7. The CDR3 nucleotides read TGCAGCGTTGAAGCAGGGACAGGGTCTGGCGGGGAGCTGTTTTTT. Its protein product is CSVEAGTGSGGELFF.

This clone has just a few counts. This chain links TRBV4-3 with TRBJ1-2; D is unresolved. CDR3 length equals 15 residues. Germline V gene data show CDR1 as LGHNA and CDR2 as YSLEER. V was clipped by 0 bases and J by 6 bases, with 14 bases between them. As DNA, the CDR3 is TGCGCCAGCAGCCAAGAAGCCAGGCATTTGGATGGCTACACCTTC. As protein: CASSQEARHLDGYTF.

The chain employs TRBV19 and TRBJ1-5, with 11 nucleotides matching TRBD1. The CDR3 spans 18 residues. With 4 bases clipped from V and 1 base from J, the junction kept 9 bases outside the gene matches. Germline V gene sequence: CDR1 LNHDA, CDR2 SQIVND (reference sequence). The CDR3 here is CASSTWTGGLGSNQPQHF. The CDR3 coding sequence is TGTGCCAGTAGTACCTGGACAGGGGGCCTGGGAAGCAATCAGCCCCAGCATTTT.

The chain recombines TRBV28 with TRBJ2-7, with TRBD1 matching over 8 bases. Germline-derived CDR1 and CDR2 are MDHEN and SYDVKM. With V trimmed by 2 bases and J by 4 bases, 7 bases remained unmatched. The CDR3 spans 15 residues. The CDR3 sequence: CASSLLGQGLYEQYF. As DNA, the CDR3 is TGTGCCAGCAGTTTACTCGGACAGGGTTTGTACGAGCAGTACTTC.

The V gene is TRBV4-1, the J gene TRBJ2-2; 9 bases align to TRBD1. V lost 2 bases, J lost 3 bases, and 4 bases stayed unmatched. The V gene's germline CDR1 is MGHRA and CDR2 YSYEKL. The length of the CDR3 is 16 residues. As DNA, the CDR3 is TGCGCCAGCAGCCAACCCCGGGACAGGGACACCGGGGAGCTGTTTTTT. Translated: CASSQPRDRDTGELFF.

This clone was detected only a few times. This sequence joins TRBV10-3 and TRBJ2-3, with D maybe TRBD2 (7 bases). The length of the CDR3 is 14 residues. Germline lookup yields CDR1 ENHRY and CDR2 SYGVKD. Trimming stripped 4 bases from V and 4 bases from J, with 12 bases between. The chain's CDR3 is CAISVGGQADTQYF. CDR3 DNA: TGTGCCATCAGTGTCGGGGGGCAGGCAGATACGCAGTATTTT.

J is TRBJ2-3 and V is TRBV7-9; a possible D gene is TRBD1 (6 bases). The CDR3 is 15 amino acids. The germline V gene has CDR1 SEHNR and CDR2 FQNEAQ (reference sequence). V lost 5 bases to trimming and J lost 3 bases, with 15 bases between them. DNA of the CDR3: TGTGCCAGCAGCCTAAGAGGGGGTCCAACAGATACGCAGTATTTT. Its translation: CASSLRGGPTDTQYF.

The chain uses TRBV11-1 and TRBJ2-1; 10 bases line up with TRBD2. Looked up from germline, CDR1 is SGHAT and CDR2 is FQDESV (reference sequence). The CDR3 sequence is 15 residues long. With 7 bases clipped from V and 3 bases from J, the junction kept 6 bases outside the gene matches. The CDR3 spells CASTSGTSDYNEQFF. The CDR3 bases are TGTGCCAGCACATCCGGGACTAGCGACTACAATGAGCAGTTCTTC.